This entry concerns a single T cell receptor (beta chain). Its antigen is unidentified. This entry belongs to a study of cytomegalovirus exposure and HLA in healthy donors. Study-level findings and limits: Clusters of TCRs from the first cohort tended to co-occur in the 130 or so validation repertoires (as a later analysis found).

Germline CDR1 reads SEHNR; CDR2 reads FQNEAQ (reference sequence). The CDR3 is made up of 15 amino acids. V was shortened by 0 bases and J by 4 bases, with 12 bases between the two germline ends. Separate from the 666-subject first cohort, the roughly 130-subject validation cohort was the one that the donors belonged to. TCRdb keeps only in-frame clones here, not all; method: immunoSEQ multiplex PCR. The sample has roughly 60,000 clones; approximately 96% are singletons. The sample was PBMCs. This chain uses TRBV7-9 with TRBJ2-5, with D tentatively TRBD2 (5 bases). The source of this sequence is a man aged 18 to 30 in good health and CMV-seronegative. As DNA, the CDR3 is TGTGCCAGCAGCTTAGCCACTAGGGCCCTAGAGACCCAGTACTTC. This gives the protein CASSLATRALETQYF.